This T cell receptor beta chain was profiled in a study of CD8+CD57+ T cells in acquired aplastic anemia (dated by TCRdb to 2017 to 2018). About the study as a whole: Extracted DNA from sorted CD4+ and CD8+ cells averaged approximately 3.4 ug, ranging from roughly 0.17 to 27.4 ug. A CD8+CD57+ expansion meant a frequency higher than the mean frequency seen in healthy subjects.

The paper's findings and limits, for the study overall: About 30 CD8+ CDR3 sequences were found to be shared between patients and controls, but these sequences appeared to be highly expressed in patients and within the immunodominant clones of the patients. CD8+ Simpson's diversity did not differ significantly between patients and healthy controls (P=0.060).

As regards this clonotype: What this receptor recognizes is not known. It has no much larger one-base neighbor in the sample; base qualities were not kept.

Patients chosen for sequencing had shown expansion of CD8+CD57+ cells by flow cytometry. Severe acquired aplastic anemia was diagnosed in all patients according to International Study of Aplastic Anemia and Agranulocytosis and Camitta criteria. No patient had received any therapy when blood was sampled. In the study, sorted CD4+ and CD8+ blood T cells from patients with severe aplastic anemia and from healthy subjects underwent deep sequencing of TCR repertoires. Patients were enrolled under clinicaltrials.gov protocols 00001620, 01623167, 00001397, 00071045, 00081523 and 00961064 in the USA. Ficoll-Paque density gradient centrifugation was used to isolate peripheral blood mononuclear cells. Before DNA was extracted, CD4+ and CD8+ T cells were sorted using either FACS or magnetic beads. V ends up 4 bases short and J 6 bases short, with an unmatched junction base count of 11. There are 16 amino acids in the CDR3, from cysteine to phenylalanine inclusive. Only CDR3 DNA is held: 48 bases, read in frame from base 1. The germline V gene encodes CDR1 SGHAT and CDR2 FQNNGV.

Genomic DNA was used as template for profiling of TCR beta VDJ combinations and CDR3 sequences. An Illumina HiSeq 2000 was the platform used for TCR repertoire sequencing. The study's processing was this. TRBV/TRBJ rearrangement plots, CDR3 size and DJ length profiles, and Simpson's diversity index were used to evaluate the repertoires. The immunodominant clone was defined as the most abundant DNA sequence in deep sequencing data. CDR3 amino acid sequences were screened for sharing across subjects and compared with published repertoires and the VDJdb database. TCRdb cleaned the public reads at Q25 with fastp, built clones with MiXCR and kept in-frame beta chains. Rows with one shared CDR3 protein collapse into an entry with the most common genes and DNA. Clone size and V and J calls follow TCRdb, not the original study. The sample table holds around 200,000 distinct CDR3 sequences, of which just under 50% were seen once. Clones ranked in the top ten supply around 9.7% of the sample.

Material for sequencing was sorted CD4+, CD8+, or CD8+CD57+ T cells (not recorded which) from PBMCs. This sequence uses TRBV11-2 and TRBJ2-4, and 8 bases in between align with TRBD1. The clonotype originates from a human donor with aplastic anemia. This receptor has the CDR3 CASSSTGVPVGNIQYF. The nucleotide sequence reads TGTGCCAGCAGCTCGACAGGGGTTCCCGTCGGAAACATTCAGTACTTC.